The clone carrying this T cell receptor (beta chain) has more than one count but fewer than ten. Its matching antigen is unknown. The data originate from a study of vaccination effects on CD4 cells after COVID-19. Germline V gene data show CDR1 as SGHRS and CDR2 as YFSETQ. V lost 1 base to trimming and J lost 0 bases, with 11 bases between them. CDR3 length equals 16 residues. ViraFEST assay sequencing came after antigen-specific CD4+ T cells were expanded with viral peptide pools. Culture lasted 10 days before CD4+ T cell isolation. Participants were vaccinated with two doses of either the BNT162b2 or mRNA-1273 vaccine. TCRdb's copy holds only in-frame clones and misses some; the assay was immunoSEQ multiplex PCR. The sample lists tens of thousands of clones; around 78% were seen once.

This sequence was found in a human donor who received a COVID-19 vaccine. Here the sequenced sample was CD4+ T cells from PBMCs cultured with HCoV-229E spike peptides, taken after COVID-19 vaccination. The chain has TRBV5-1 and TRBJ2-1; D possibly matches TRBD1 or TRBD2 (5 bases each). For the CDR3, the DNA is TGCGCCAGCAGCTTGAACGGGGCGAGCTCCTACAATGAGCAGTTCTTC. Translation gives CASSLNGASSYNEQFF.